These T cell receptor beta chains were read from a single sample in a study of T cell responses to AZD1222 COVID-19 vaccine. This table comes from immunoSEQ multiplex PCR, and its TCRdb copy is limited to in-frame clones, with some not included. The data hold about 270,000 clones, with around 93% observed a single time. This sample comprised peripheral blood, obtained 28 days after the second AZD1222 dose. The receptors originated from an adult who received the AZD1222 COVID-19 vaccine. Each CDR3 is given with its conserved first and last residue. D genes are given only for firm matches. Rows may omit the clone size; those that give it use once, few, many or a size class.

.	once	TRBV24-1	TRBJ2-3	CATSPRGSGTDTQYF	TGTGCCACCAGTCCCCGGGGGAGTGGCACAGATACGCAGTATTTT
.	.	TRBV20-1	TRBJ1-1	CSAPSLVEAFF	TGCAGTGCTCCTAGTCTGGTAGAAGCTTTCTTT
.	.	TRBV5-1	TRBJ1-5	CASSSEGNQPQHF	TGCGCCAGCAGCTCGGAAGGCAATCAGCCCCAGCATTTT
.	once	TRBV28	TRBJ1-2	CASRGTGPQYGYTF	TGTGCCAGCAGGGGGACCGGGCCCCAATATGGCTACACCTTC
TRBD2	.	TRBV11-2	TRBJ2-4	CASSLALAGGNIQYF	TGTGCCAGCAGCTTAGCACTAGCGGGAGGGAACATTCAGTACTTC
.	.	TRBV23-1	TRBJ1-1	CASSQDVGTEAFF	TGCGCCAGCAGTCAGGACGTAGGCACTGAAGCTTTCTTT
.	once	TRBV7-3	TRBJ2-1	CASSLSGPSSYNEQFF	TGTGCCAGCAGCTTAAGCGGGCCGAGCTCCTACAATGAGCAGTTCTTC
TRBD1	.	TRBV19	TRBJ1-5	CASSIGQGYSNQPQHF	TGTGCCAGTAGTATTGGACAGGGGTACTCCAATCAGCCCCAGCATTTT
TRBD2	.	TRBV19	TRBJ2-3	CASSISAGVADTQYF	TGTGCCAGTAGTATCTCAGCGGGAGTTGCAGATACGCAGTATTTT
TRBD1	.	TRBV7-9	TRBJ1-2	CASSVQGALGYTF	TGTGCCAGCAGCGTCCAGGGGGCGCTGGGCTACACCTTC